A selection of T cell receptor beta chains follows, all from one sample in a study of identical twins. TCRdb used MiXCR to reprocess the 5' RACE reads, holding one entry per CDR3 protein. The sample has 420,000 or so distinct CDR3 sequences, less than 20% seen once. The sequencing input was naive T cells sorted from blood. These receptor sequences come from a man aged 50-60 years in good health. Each CDR3 is given with its conserved first and last residue. D genes are given only for firm matches. The size of a clone is reported for some rows only, either as once, few or many, or as a class for expanded clones.

>TRBJ2-7|NA|TRBV4-1|many
TGCGCCAGCAGCCTCCGGTCAGGGGCCTACGAGCAGTACTTC
CASSLRSGAYEQYF
>TRBJ1-6|TRBD1|TRBV20-1|few
TGCAGTGCTAGGGTGCAGGGGGCTGATAATTCACCCCTCCACTTT
CSARVQGADNSPLHF
>TRBJ2-1|TRBD2|TRBV6-1|NA
TGTGCCAGCAGTCAAGCTAGCGGGAGATGGGATGAGCAGTTCTTC
CASSQASGRWDEQFF
>TRBJ2-5|TRBD1|TRBV7-8|many
TGTGCCAGCAGCTTAGTCCCCGGGACAGGGGGTACCCAAGAGACCCAGTACTTC
CASSLVPGTGGTQETQYF
>TRBJ2-7|TRBD1|TRBV6-5|NA
TGTGCCAGCAGTTACTCTTTGACAGGGCCAGCCTACGAGCAGTACTTC
CASSYSLTGPAYEQYF
>TRBJ2-1|NA|TRBV12-3/TRBV12-4|NA
TGTGCCAGCAGTTTTTCCTATAGTGAAGCGCCGAAACACAATGAGCAGTTCTTC
CASSFSYSEAPKHNEQFF
>TRBJ2-7|NA|TRBV4-3|few
TGCGCCAGCAGCCAAGATCTTTTGGGGAGCGAGCAGTACTTC
CASSQDLLGSEQYF
>TRBJ2-2|TRBD1|TRBV25-1|NA
TGTGCCAGCACACAAACAGGGGTCCACGCCGGGGAGCTGTTTTTT
CASTQTGVHAGELFF
>TRBJ2-7|TRBD2|TRBV7-8|NA
TGTGCCAGCAGCTTAAGCGGGACCTACAGCGAGCAGTACTTC
CASSLSGTYSEQYF
>TRBJ2-7|NA|TRBV2|NA
TGTGCCAGCAGGGCCCGGGGGCACTCCTACGAGCAGTACTTC
CASRARGHSYEQYF
>TRBJ2-1|NA|TRBV5-1|many
TGCGCCAGCAGCTTTCCGGACGGTTACAATGAGCAGTTCTTC
CASSFPDGYNEQFF
>TRBJ2-7|TRBD1|TRBV7-2|many
TGTGCCAGCAGCTTCCGGGACAGGGCTAACGAGCAGTACTTC
CASSFRDRANEQYF
>TRBJ1-1|TRBD1|TRBV5-6|NA
TGTGCCAGCAGCACCCGGACAGGGGTCGAACCTGAAGCTTTCTTT
CASSTRTGVEPEAFF
>TRBJ2-3|NA|TRBV4-3|NA
TGCGCCAGCAGCCAAGGACCGGGACAATCAAGCACAGATACGCAGTATTTT
CASSQGPGQSSTDTQYF
>TRBJ1-2|NA|TRBV28|many
TGTGCCAGCAGTTTACCCCGGACCACCGGGGGTGGCTACACCTTC
CASSLPRTTGGGYTF
>TRBJ2-7|TRBD1|TRBV29-1|NA
TGCAGCGCCCTCTCGGGACAGGGGGTCTACGAGCAGTACTTC
CSALSGQGVYEQYF
>TRBJ2-1|NA|TRBV20-1|few
TGCAGTGCGCCTTCTGCGGATGACTCCTACAATGAGCAGTTCTTC
CSAPSADDSYNEQFF
>TRBJ2-5|TRBD2|TRBV7-2|many
TGTGCCAGCAGCTGGCTAGGACTAGCGGCACAAGAGACCCAGTACTTC
CASSWLGLAAQETQYF
>TRBJ2-5|NA|TRBV7-9|many
TGTGCCAGCAGCTTAGCGCTCCAGAGACAAGAGACCCAGTACTTC
CASSLALQRQETQYF
>TRBJ2-5|NA|TRBV4-2|many
TGTGCCAGCAGCCAAGTTTCCGGGAGTTGGGAGACCCAGTACTTC
CASSQVSGSWETQYF
>TRBJ2-1|NA|TRBV12-3/TRBV12-4|many
TGTGCCAGCAGTTTAACAGCAGAGCAGTTCTTC
CASSLTAEQFF
>TRBJ2-7|NA|TRBV5-1|many
TGCGCCAGCAGCTTAAATCCGGGTTTCTACGAGCAGTACTTC
CASSLNPGFYEQYF
>TRBJ2-4|NA|TRBV20-1|many
TGCAGTGCAACTGAGCCAAACATTCAGTACTTC
CSATEPNIQYF
>TRBJ2-4|NA|TRBV28|NA
TGTGCCAGCAGTTCGACGTGGGGCAAAAACATTCAGTACTTC
CASSSTWGKNIQYF